This T cell receptor beta chain was recovered during a study of cytomegalovirus exposure and HLA in healthy donors. Study conclusions and caveats: A cluster of highly shared sequence variants was likely a sequencing artifact.

In regard to this clone: The antigen is undetermined.

The PCR used 60 Vbeta and 13 Jbeta primers. Produced via immunoSEQ multiplex PCR; TCRdb's table is partial and in-frame only. The data contain over 100,000 clones, about four fifths of them singletons. Germline CDR1 and CDR2: KGHSH and LQKENI. J was trimmed by 2 bases and V by 3 bases; bases with no gene match: 4. This CDR3 is 15 amino acids long. Sample: PBMCs. This sequence joins TRBV18 and TRBJ2-5, with TRBD1 matching 9 bases. The source is a young man in good health and CMV-seropositive. The CDR3, as DNA: TGTGCCAGCTCACCGGGACAGGGTTGGCAAGAGACCCAGTACTTC. Translating it yields CASSPGQGWQETQYF.